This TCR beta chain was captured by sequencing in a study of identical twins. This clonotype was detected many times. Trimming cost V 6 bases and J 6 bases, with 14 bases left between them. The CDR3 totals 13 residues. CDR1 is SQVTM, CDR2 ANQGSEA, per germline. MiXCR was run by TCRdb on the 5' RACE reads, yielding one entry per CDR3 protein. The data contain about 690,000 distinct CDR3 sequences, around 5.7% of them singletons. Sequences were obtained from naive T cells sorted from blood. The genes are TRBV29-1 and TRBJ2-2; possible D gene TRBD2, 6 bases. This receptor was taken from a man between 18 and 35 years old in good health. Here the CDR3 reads CSVQKTSSGELFF. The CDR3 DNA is TGCAGCGTCCAAAAGACTAGTTCCGGGGAGCTGTTTTTT.